This record concerns one TCR beta chain sequence. Compared with germline, one end of the junction differs, possibly owing to a read error. Version v3.0 of the immunoSEQ assay was performed at survey level. Assay used: immunoSEQ multiplex PCR; TCRdb lists only in-frame clones, some missing. The profile covers more than 25,000 clones, with around nine tenths appearing a single time and almost 7.5% taken by the ten largest. The CDR3 runs to 14 residues. Germline assignment: CDR1 SGHTA and CDR2 FQGNSA. This sample stems from a study of long-term antiretroviral therapy in people with HIV. The sequence was obtained from a man in his fifties or sixties with HIV. This rearrangement joins TRBV7-2 to TRBJ2-3; TRBD2 matches at 10 bases. Here the sequenced sample was unsorted PBMCs, taken around 5 years before starting antiretroviral therapy. CDR3 amino acids: CASSLAGGIDTQYF. Here the CDR3 DNA reads TGTGCCAGCAGTTTAGCGGGGGGTATAGATACGCAGTATTTT.